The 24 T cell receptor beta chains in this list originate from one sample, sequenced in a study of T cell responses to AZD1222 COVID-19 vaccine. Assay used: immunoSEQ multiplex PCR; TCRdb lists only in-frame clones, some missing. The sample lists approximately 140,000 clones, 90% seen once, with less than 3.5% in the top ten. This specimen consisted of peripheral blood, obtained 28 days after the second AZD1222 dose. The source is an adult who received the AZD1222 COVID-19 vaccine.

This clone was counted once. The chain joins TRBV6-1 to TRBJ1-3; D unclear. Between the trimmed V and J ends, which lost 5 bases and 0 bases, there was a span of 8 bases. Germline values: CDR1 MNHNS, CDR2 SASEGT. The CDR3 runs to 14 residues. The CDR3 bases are TGTGCCAGCAGTACTATGGGCTCTGGAAACACCATATATTTT. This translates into CASSTMGSGNTIYF.

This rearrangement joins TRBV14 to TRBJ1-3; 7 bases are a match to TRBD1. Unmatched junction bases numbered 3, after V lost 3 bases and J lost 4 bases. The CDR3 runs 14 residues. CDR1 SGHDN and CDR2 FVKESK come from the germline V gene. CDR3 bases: TGTGCCAGCAGCCACCGGACAGGCGGAAACACCATATATTTT. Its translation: CASSHRTGGNTIYF.

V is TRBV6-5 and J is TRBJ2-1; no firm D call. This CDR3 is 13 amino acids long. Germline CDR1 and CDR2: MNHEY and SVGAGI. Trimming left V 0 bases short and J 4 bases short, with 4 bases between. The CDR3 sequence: CASSYSRYNEQFF. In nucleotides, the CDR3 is TGTGCCAGCAGTTACTCCCGATACAATGAGCAGTTCTTC.

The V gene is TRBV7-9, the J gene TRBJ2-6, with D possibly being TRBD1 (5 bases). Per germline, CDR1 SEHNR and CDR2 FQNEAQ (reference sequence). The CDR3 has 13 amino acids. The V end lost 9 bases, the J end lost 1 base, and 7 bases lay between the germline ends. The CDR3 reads CASPGSGANVLTF. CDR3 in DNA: TGTGCCAGTCCAGGGTCTGGGGCCAACGTCCTGACTTTC.

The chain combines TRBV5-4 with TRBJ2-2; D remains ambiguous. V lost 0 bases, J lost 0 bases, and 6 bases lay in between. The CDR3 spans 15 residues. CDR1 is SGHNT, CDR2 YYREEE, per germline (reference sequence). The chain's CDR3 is CASSLGSANTGELFF. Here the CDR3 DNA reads TGTGCCAGCAGCTTGGGTTCCGCGAACACCGGGGAGCTGTTTTTT. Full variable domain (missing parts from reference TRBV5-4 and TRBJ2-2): ETGVTQSPTHLIKTRGQQVTLRCSSQSGHNTVSWYQQALGQGPQFIFQYYREEENGRGNFPPRFSGLQFPNYSSELNVNALELDDSALYLCASSLGSANTGELFFGEGSRLTVL.

The CDR3 region has the DNA TGTGCCACCCCTGGACAGGAAGATGGCTACACCTTC. This codes for CATPGQEDGYTF. The genes are TRBV15 and TRBJ1-2; TRBD1 aligns across 7 bases. V was clipped by 8 bases and J by 6 bases; unmatched bases: 6. Germline CDR1 is LNHNV and CDR2 is YYDKDF (reference sequence). This CDR3 is 12 amino acids long.

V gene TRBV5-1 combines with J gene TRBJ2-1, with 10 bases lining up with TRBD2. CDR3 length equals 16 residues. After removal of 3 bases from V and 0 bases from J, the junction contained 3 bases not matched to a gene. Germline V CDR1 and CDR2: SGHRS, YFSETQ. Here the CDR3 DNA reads TGCGCCAGCAGCTGGACTAGCGGACTCTCCTACAATGAGCAGTTCTTC. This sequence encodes CASSWTSGLSYNEQFF.

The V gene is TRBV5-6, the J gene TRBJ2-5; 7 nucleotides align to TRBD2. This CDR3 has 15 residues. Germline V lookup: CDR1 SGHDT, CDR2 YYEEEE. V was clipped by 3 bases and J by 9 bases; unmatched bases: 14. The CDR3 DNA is TGTGCCAGCAGCTCTGGGGCGGGGAGGGGCGAGGCCCAGTACTTC. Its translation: CASSSGAGRGEAQYF.

The CDR3 bases are TGTGCCAGCAGCTTGGTGTGGGACTCGTACAATGAGCAGTTCTTC. This sequence encodes CASSLVWDSYNEQFF. V is TRBV5-6 and J is TRBJ2-1; D perhaps matches TRBD2 (6 bases). CDR3 length: 15 amino acids. Trimming removed 0 bases from V and 4 bases from J, with 11 bases in between. CDR1 and CDR2 from the germline V gene are SGHDT and YYEEEE.

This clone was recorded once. The DNA for the CDR3 is TGCAGTGCTAGTGGGGACCCCGGGGTCCAAGAGACCCAGTACTTC. This sequence encodes CSASGDPGVQETQYF. The V and J genes are TRBV20-1 and TRBJ2-5; perhaps D is TRBD1 or TRBD2 (5 bases each). This CDR3 region has 15 residues. Trimming pared 3 bases from V and 1 base from J, leaving 15 bases between. Germline CDR1 is DFQATT and CDR2 is SNEGSKA (reference sequence).

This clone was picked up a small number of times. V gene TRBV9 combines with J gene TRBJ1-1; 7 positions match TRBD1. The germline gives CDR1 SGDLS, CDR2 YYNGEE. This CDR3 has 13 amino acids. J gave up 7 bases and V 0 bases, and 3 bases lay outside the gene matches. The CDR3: CASSVAGGVEAFF. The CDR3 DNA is TGTGCCAGCAGCGTAGCAGGGGGAGTTGAAGCTTTCTTT.

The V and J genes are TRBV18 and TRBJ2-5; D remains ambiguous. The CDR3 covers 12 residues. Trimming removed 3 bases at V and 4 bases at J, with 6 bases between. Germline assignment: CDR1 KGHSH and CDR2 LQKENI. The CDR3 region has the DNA TGTGCCAGCTCACCCCTAGGAGAGACCCAGTACTTC. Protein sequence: CASSPLGETQYF.

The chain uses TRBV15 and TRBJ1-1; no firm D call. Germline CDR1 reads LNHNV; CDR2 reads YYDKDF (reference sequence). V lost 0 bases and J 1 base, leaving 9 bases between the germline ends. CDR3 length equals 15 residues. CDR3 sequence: CATSRDKGQNTEAFF. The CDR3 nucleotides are TGTGCCACCAGCAGAGATAAGGGTCAGAACACTGAAGCTTTCTTT.

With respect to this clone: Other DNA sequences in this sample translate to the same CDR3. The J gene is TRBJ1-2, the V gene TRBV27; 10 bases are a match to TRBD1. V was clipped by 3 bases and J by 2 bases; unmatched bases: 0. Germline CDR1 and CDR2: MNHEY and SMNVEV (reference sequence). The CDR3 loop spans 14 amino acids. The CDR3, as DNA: TGTGCCAGCAGTTTGGGACAGGGGAACTATGGCTACACCTTC. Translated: CASSLGQGNYGYTF.

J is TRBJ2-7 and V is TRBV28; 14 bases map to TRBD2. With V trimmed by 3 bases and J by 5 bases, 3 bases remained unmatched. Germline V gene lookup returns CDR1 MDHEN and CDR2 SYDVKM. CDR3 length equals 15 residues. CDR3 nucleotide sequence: TGTGCCAGCAGTTTTCCGGGACTAGCGGGAGACGAGCAGTACTTC. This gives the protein CASSFPGLAGDEQYF.

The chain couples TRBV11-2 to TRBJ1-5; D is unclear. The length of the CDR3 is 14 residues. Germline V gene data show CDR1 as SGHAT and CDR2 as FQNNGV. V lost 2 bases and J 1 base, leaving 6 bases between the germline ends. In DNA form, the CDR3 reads TGTGCCAGCAGCTTAAGTGGGAGCAATCAGCCCCAGCATTTT. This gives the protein CASSLSGSNQPQHF.

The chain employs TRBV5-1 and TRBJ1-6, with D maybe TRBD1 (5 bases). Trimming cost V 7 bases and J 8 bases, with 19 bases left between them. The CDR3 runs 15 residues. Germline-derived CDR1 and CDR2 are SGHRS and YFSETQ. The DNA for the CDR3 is TGCGCCAGCTCCTTATCCGGGACTCAAGATTCACCCCTCCACTTT. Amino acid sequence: CASSLSGTQDSPLHF.

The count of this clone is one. CDR3 in amino acids: CARQQGPNEQYF. CDR3 coding DNA: TGTGCCAGACAACAGGGGCCCAACGAGCAGTACTTC. V and J are TRBV2 and TRBJ2-7, with TRBD1 identical over 7 bases. The CDR3 is made up of 12 amino acids. Germline values: CDR1 SNHLY, CDR2 FYNNEI. Losses at the gene ends were 9 bases for V and 5 bases for J; bases not matched to a gene: 7. Full variable domain (remainder filled in from reference TRBV2 and TRBJ2-7): EPEVTQTPSHQVTQMGQEVILRCVPISNHLYFYWYRQILGQKVEFLVSFYNNEISEKSEIFDDQFSVERPDGSNFTLKIRSTKLEDSAMYFCARQQGPNEQYFGPGTRLTVT.

DNA for the CDR3: TGTGCCAGCAGCTTGGTTTCGGGCAGGGGGTACACTGAAGCTTTCTTT. Its protein product is CASSLVSGRGYTEAFF. The V and J genes are TRBV5-4 and TRBJ1-1; 7 bases map to TRBD1. Germline assignment: CDR1 SGHNT and CDR2 YYREEE (reference sequence). The CDR3 is made up of 16 amino acids. After removal of 0 bases from V and 3 bases from J, the junction contained 8 bases not matched to a gene.

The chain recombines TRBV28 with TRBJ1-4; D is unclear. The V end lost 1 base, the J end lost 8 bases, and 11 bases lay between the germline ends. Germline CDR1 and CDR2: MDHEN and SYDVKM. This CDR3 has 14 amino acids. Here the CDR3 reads CASSLLWSGEKLFF. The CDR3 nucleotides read TGTGCCAGCAGTTTATTATGGAGTGGGGAAAAACTGTTTTTT.

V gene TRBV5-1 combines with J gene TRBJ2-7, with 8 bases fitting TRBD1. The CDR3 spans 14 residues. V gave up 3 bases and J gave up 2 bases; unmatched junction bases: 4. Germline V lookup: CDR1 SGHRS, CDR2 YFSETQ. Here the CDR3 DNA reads TGCGCCAGCAGCTGGACCAGGGGGCCCTACGAGCAGTACTTC. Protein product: CASSWTRGPYEQYF.

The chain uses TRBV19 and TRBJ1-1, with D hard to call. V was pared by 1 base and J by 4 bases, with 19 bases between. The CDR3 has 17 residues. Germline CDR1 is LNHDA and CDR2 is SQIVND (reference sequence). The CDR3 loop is CASSIVAQAKDPTEAFF. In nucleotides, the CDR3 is TGTGCCAGTAGTATAGTTGCCCAGGCGAAGGATCCCACTGAAGCTTTCTTT.

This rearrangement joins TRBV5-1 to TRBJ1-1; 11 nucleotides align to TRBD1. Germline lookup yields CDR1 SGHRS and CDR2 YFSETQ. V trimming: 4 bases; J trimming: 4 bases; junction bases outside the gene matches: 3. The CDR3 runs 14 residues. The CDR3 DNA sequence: TGCGCCAGCAGCGGACAGGGGGCCCCCACTGAAGCTTTCTTT. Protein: CASSGQGAPTEAFF.

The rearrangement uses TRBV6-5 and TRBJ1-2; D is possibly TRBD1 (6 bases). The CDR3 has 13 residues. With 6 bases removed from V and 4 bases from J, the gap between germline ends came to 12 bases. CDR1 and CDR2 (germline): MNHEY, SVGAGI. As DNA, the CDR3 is TGTGCCAGCAGGTGGCGGGGGGCCTATGGCTACACCTTC. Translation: CASRWRGAYGYTF.